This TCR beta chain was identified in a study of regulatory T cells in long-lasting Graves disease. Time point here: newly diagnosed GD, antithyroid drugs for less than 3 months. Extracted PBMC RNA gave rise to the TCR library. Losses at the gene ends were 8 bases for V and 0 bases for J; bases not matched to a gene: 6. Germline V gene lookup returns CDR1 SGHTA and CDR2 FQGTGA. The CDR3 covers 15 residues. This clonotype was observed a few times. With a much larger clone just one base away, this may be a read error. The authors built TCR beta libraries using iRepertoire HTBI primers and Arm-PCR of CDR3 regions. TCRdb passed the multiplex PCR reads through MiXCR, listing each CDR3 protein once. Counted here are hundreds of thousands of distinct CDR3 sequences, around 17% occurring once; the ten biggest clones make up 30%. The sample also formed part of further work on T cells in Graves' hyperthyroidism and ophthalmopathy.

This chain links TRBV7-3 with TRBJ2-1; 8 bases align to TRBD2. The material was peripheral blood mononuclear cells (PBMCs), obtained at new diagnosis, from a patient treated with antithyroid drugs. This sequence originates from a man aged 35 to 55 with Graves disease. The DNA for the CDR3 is TGTGCCAGCGGCCGAGCGGGGGCCTCCTACAATGAGCAGTTCTTC. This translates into CASGRAGASYNEQFF.